This entry lists 17 T cell receptor beta chains sequenced from one sample in a study of CD8 T cells in ankylosing spondylitis. Regarding the study as a whole: Seven to nine highly homologous variants made up a TCR beta motif, and this motif appeared characteristic of ankylosing spondylitis blood.

TCRdb independently ran MiXCR on the 5' RACE reads; one entry per CDR3 protein. The profile shows 700,000 or so distinct CDR3 sequences, around 20% of them singletons. Their cognate antigens are unknown. The sequenced sample was blood, either unsorted or a sorted T cell fraction (not recorded which). The receptors were gathered from a male donor with ankylosing spondylitis.

Only a few counts were recorded for this clonotype. The chain has TRBV5-6 and TRBJ2-3; 9 bases fit TRBD2. The CDR3 contains 15 residues. J was trimmed by 3 bases and V by 3 bases; bases with no gene match: 5. Per the germline V gene, CDR1 is SGHDT and CDR2 is YYEEEE. The CDR3 is CASSWGSGGTDTQYF. The DNA for the CDR3 is TGTGCCAGCAGCTGGGGTAGCGGGGGTACAGATACGCAGTATTTT.

This clonotype occurred a few times. The chain couples TRBV20-1 to TRBJ2-1; D possibly corresponds to TRBD2 (5 bases). The CDR3 runs to 12 residues. Germline V gives CDR1 DFQATT, CDR2 SNEGSKA (reference sequence). The ends were cut back, 3 bases at V and 6 bases at J, with 9 bases in the middle. The chain's CDR3 is CSASGLFNEQFF. CDR3 nucleotide sequence: TGCAGTGCTAGCGGACTTTTCAATGAGCAGTTCTTC.

This chain joins TRBV18 and TRBJ2-3; TRBD1 is a possible D gene (6 bases). The V end lost 4 bases, the J end lost 0 bases, and 14 bases lay between the germline ends. The CDR3 is made up of 16 amino acids. Germline-derived CDR1 and CDR2 are KGHSH and LQKENI. The CDR3 DNA reads as TGTGCCAGCTCACAGAGACAGGCGCGGAGCACAGATACGCAGTATTTT. Translation gives CASSQRQARSTDTQYF.

DNA for the CDR3: TGTGCCAGCAGTTTAGATGCCCCCGGGACACTAGACAATGAGCAGTTCTTC. Encoded protein: CASSLDAPGTLDNEQFF. The V call is TRBV28, the J call TRBJ2-1; a weak D match, TRBD1 (6 bases). Germline lookup yields CDR1 MDHEN and CDR2 SYDVKM. The CDR3 loop spans 17 amino acids. V lost 2 bases, J lost 5 bases, and 19 bases lay in between.

This clonotype was observed once. The chain recombines TRBV7-9 with TRBJ2-7; 10 bases are shared with TRBD2. The V gene end was trimmed by 3 bases and the J gene end by 0 bases; junction bases not matched to a gene: 5. Germline CDR1 SEHNR, CDR2 FQNEAQ (reference sequence). This CDR3 is 16 amino acids long. Written as DNA, the CDR3 is TGTGCCAGCAGCTTGCTTGCTAGCGGGAGCTCCTACGAGCAGTACTTC. This encodes CASSLLASGSSYEQYF.

This sequence joins TRBV7-9 and TRBJ1-1; 11 bases line up with TRBD1. V shed 3 bases, J shed 10 bases, and the junction held 7 bases outside the gene matches. Germline V CDR1 and CDR2: SEHNR, FQNEAQ (reference sequence). The CDR3 is 14 amino acids. The CDR3 spells CASSLSDRGLVAFF. The CDR3 DNA sequence: TGTGCCAGCAGCTTGTCGGACAGGGGGCTTGTAGCTTTCTTT.

This chain uses TRBV20-1 with TRBJ1-1; D unresolved. Trimming stripped 1 base from V and 6 bases from J, with 3 bases between. Germline assignment: CDR1 DFQATT and CDR2 SNEGSKA (reference sequence). The CDR3 has 10 residues. The CDR3 sequence is CSARAAEAFF. CDR3 coding DNA: TGCAGTGCTAGAGCCGCTGAAGCTTTCTTT.

This clonotype was observed a few times. CDR3 in DNA: TGTGCCAGCAGCACGGGACCTTACAATGAGCAGTTCTTC. Protein sequence: CASSTGPYNEQFF. V gene TRBV7-2 combines with J gene TRBJ2-1, with D perhaps being TRBD1 or TRBD2 (5 bases each). Germline CDR1 SGHTA, CDR2 FQGNSA. Trimming took off 5 bases at V and 4 bases at J, with 9 bases between the two ends. This CDR3 has 13 residues.

The rearrangement links TRBV28 to TRBJ2-1; D gene uncertain. This CDR3 contains 14 residues. CDR1 and CDR2 from the germline V gene are MDHEN and SYDVKM. V was clipped by 5 bases and J by 6 bases, with 14 bases between them. The CDR3 DNA reads as TGTGCCAGCAGTCCCCCCTTAAGGCCCAATGAGCAGTTCTTC. It encodes CASSPPLRPNEQFF.

The chain combines TRBV27 with TRBJ2-6; 9 bases line up with TRBD1. Trimming took 8 bases from V and 1 from J; bases not matched to a gene: 9. CDR1 MNHEY and CDR2 SMNVEV come from the germline V gene (reference sequence). CDR3 length equals 17 residues. This CDR3 reads CASGYRGLSSGANVLTF. In nucleotides, the CDR3 is TGTGCCAGCGGATACAGGGGGCTAAGTTCTGGGGCCAACGTCCTGACTTTC. Filled out from reference TRBV27 and TRBJ2-6, the complete variable domain reads EAQVTQNPRYLITVTGKKLTVTCSQNMNHEYMSWYRQDPGLGLRQIYYSMNVEVTDKGDVPEGYKVSRKEKRNFPLILESPSPNQTSLYFCASGYRGLSSGANVLTFGAGSRLTVL.

This clonotype occurred a few times. This chain connects TRBV20-1 to TRBJ2-3, with unresolved D. There are 15 residues in the CDR3. Per the germline V gene, CDR1 is DFQATT and CDR2 is SNEGSKA (reference sequence). Trimming cost V 1 base and J 2 bases, with 13 bases left between them. The CDR3 region has the DNA TGCAGTGCTAGAGTGACCCGTACCGCCACAGATACGCAGTATTTT. Translation: CSARVTRTATDTQYF.

The chain recombines TRBV29-1 with TRBJ2-7; D is perhaps TRBD1 or TRBD2 (6 bases each). V lost 0 bases, J lost 2 bases, and 14 bases lay in between. Germline CDR1 SQVTM, CDR2 ANQGSEA. The CDR3 runs 15 residues. CDR3 sequence (DNA): TGCAGCGTTGAAGATCTCGGGGGCACCCCCTACGAGCAGTACTTC. Protein product: CSVEDLGGTPYEQYF.

In this sample, this clonotype turned up a few times. This chain joins TRBV29-1 and TRBJ2-6; D may correspond to TRBD1 or TRBD2 (5 bases each). Trimming cost V 4 bases and J 1 base, with 17 bases left between them. Germline V gene data show CDR1 as SQVTM and CDR2 as ANQGSEA. This CDR3 has 17 residues. The CDR3 DNA reads TGCAGCGTTGGCCCATCGGGGCGGAGATCTGGGGCCAACGTCCTGACTTTC. Translation: CSVGPSGRRSGANVLTF.

This clonotype was counted ten times or more. J is TRBJ1-6 and V is TRBV7-9; D gene uncertain. The CDR3 sequence is 12 residues long. Trimming pared 5 bases from V and 7 bases from J, leaving 6 bases between. The V gene's germline CDR1 is SEHNR and CDR2 FQNEAQ (reference sequence). The CDR3 loop reads CASSRSNSPLHF. DNA for the CDR3: TGTGCCAGCAGCCGTTCGAATTCACCCCTCCACTTT.

This clonotype occurred a few times. V is TRBV10-3 and J is TRBJ2-1; TRBD2 matches 7 bases. CDR1 is ENHRY, CDR2 SYGVKD, per germline. This CDR3 is 18 amino acids long. V gave up 8 bases and J gave up 0 bases; unmatched junction bases: 16. DNA of the CDR3: TGTGCCATCGGGACGGGAGGCGACTTGATGAGCTCCTACAATGAGCAGTTCTTC. Protein product: CAIGTGGDLMSSYNEQFF.

This clonotype was observed a few times. The chain combines TRBV5-1 with TRBJ2-1; TRBD2 aligns across 7 bases. CDR1 is SGHRS, CDR2 YFSETQ, per germline. The CDR3 runs 17 residues. Germline trimming cut 3 bases from V and 4 bases from J; bases unmatched to any gene: 13. In DNA form, the CDR3 reads TGCGCCAGCAGCTACCAAACGACTAGCCCCTCTTACAATGAGCAGTTCTTC. Protein product: CASSYQTTSPSYNEQFF.

The rearrangement uses TRBV6-2 or TRBV6-3 and TRBJ2-1, with 10 positions matching TRBD2. This CDR3 has 16 amino acids. In germline, CDR1 is MNHEY, CDR2 SVGEGT. J was trimmed by 7 bases and V by 0 bases; bases with no gene match: 6. In nucleotides, the CDR3 is TGTGCCAGCAGTTACTCGACAGCGGGAGGGCCGAATGAGCAGTTCTTC. It translates to CASSYSTAGGPNEQFF.